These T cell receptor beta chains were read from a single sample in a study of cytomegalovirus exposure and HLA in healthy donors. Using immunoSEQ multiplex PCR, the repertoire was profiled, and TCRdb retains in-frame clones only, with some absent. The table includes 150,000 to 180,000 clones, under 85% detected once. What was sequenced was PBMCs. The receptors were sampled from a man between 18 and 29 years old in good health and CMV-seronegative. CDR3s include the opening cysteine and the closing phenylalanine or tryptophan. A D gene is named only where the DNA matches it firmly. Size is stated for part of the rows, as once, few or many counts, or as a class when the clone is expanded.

CASSLGPSVADTQYF	TGTGCCAGCAGCTTAGGTCCTAGCGTGGCAGATACGCAGTATTTT	-	TRBJ2-3	-	TRBV7-8
CASSFNSATDTQYF	TGCGCCAGCAGCTTCAACTCAGCGACAGATACGCAGTATTTT	-	TRBJ2-3	-	TRBV5-1
CASSAPGSNQPQHF	TGTGCCAGCAGCGCCCCGGGGTCCAATCAGCCCCAGCATTTT	-	TRBJ1-5	-	TRBV9
CASSLVGAWATEAFF	TGCGCCAGCAGCTTGGTGGGGGCGTGGGCCACTGAAGCTTTCTTT	once	TRBJ1-1	-	TRBV5-1
CASSPSRSGALYGYTF	TGTGCCAGCTCACCCTCAAGGTCAGGGGCCCTTTATGGCTACACCTTC	-	TRBJ1-2	-	TRBV18
CASSSHWWTNYEQYF	TGTGCCAGCAGCTCTCACTGGTGGACAAACTACGAGCAGTACTTC	few	TRBJ2-7	-	TRBV7-3
CAINTGDFYNSPLHF	TGTGCCATCAATACAGGCGATTTTTATAATTCACCCCTCCACTTT	-	TRBJ1-6	-	TRBV10-3
CASSIYRVGYNEQFF	TGTGCCAGTTCAATTTACAGGGTTGGCTACAATGAGCAGTTCTTC	-	TRBJ2-1	-	TRBV28
CAIREGVSLNTEAFF	TGTGCCATCAGAGAAGGGGTCTCCCTAAACACTGAAGCTTTCTTT	-	TRBJ1-1	-	TRBV10-3
CASSFGRNSGNTIYF	TGTGCCAGCAGTTTCGGCAGGAACTCTGGAAACACCATATATTTT	-	TRBJ1-3	-	TRBV28
CASSAQGHSGNTIYF	TGTGCCAGCAGTGCTCAGGGCCACTCTGGAAACACCATATATTTT	-	TRBJ1-3	-	TRBV28
CASSVATGETQYF	TGTGCCAGCAGCGTAGCTACAGGAGAGACCCAGTACTTC	few	TRBJ2-5	-	TRBV9
CASSSLWNTRNYGYTF	TGTGCCAGCAGTTCGTTATGGAACACCAGGAACTATGGCTACACCTTC	-	TRBJ1-2	-	TRBV28
CASSLRSGQGPYNEQFF	TGCGCCAGCAGCTTGAGAAGTGGACAGGGGCCCTACAATGAGCAGTTCTTC	-	TRBJ2-1	TRBD1	TRBV5-1
CASSSSKRGGMQYF	TGTGCCAGCAGCTCCTCCAAGCGGGGGGGCATGCAGTATTTT	-	TRBJ2-3	TRBD2	TRBV7-2
CASSPPDRTYNSPLHF	TGTGCCAGCTCACCCCCGGACAGGACCTATAATTCACCCCTCCACTTT	-	TRBJ1-6	TRBD1	TRBV18
CASSVSDTGGYTF	TGCGCCAGCAGCGTCTCAGATACGGGGGGCTACACCTTC	-	TRBJ1-2	-	TRBV5-1
CASSYSSASGGHEQYF	TGTGCCAGCAGTTACTCGAGTGCTAGCGGGGGCCACGAGCAGTACTTC	-	TRBJ2-7	TRBD2	TRBV6-5
CASSLGTGSSNQPQHF	TGTGCCAGTAGTCTGGGGACAGGAAGCAGCAATCAGCCCCAGCATTTT	-	TRBJ1-5	TRBD1	TRBV19
CASSVARLSFTGELFF	TGTGCCAGCAGCGTAGCGCGACTAAGTTTCACCGGGGAGCTGTTTTTT	few	TRBJ2-2	-	TRBV9
CASSRRTGGNEQFF	TGTGCCAGCTCACGACGGACAGGGGGCAATGAGCAGTTCTTC	-	TRBJ2-1	TRBD1	TRBV18
CASSAAGNEKLFF	TGTGCCAGCAGCGCGGCGGGCAATGAAAAACTGTTTTTT	-	TRBJ1-4	-	TRBV5-5
CASTGTGRYGYTF	TGTGCCAGCACCGGGACAGGGAGGTATGGCTACACCTTC	-	TRBJ1-2	TRBD1	TRBV7-2
CASSPGQGTEAFF	TGCGCCAGCAGCCCAGGACAGGGCACTGAAGCTTTCTTT	-	TRBJ1-1	TRBD1	TRBV5-1
CASGSDYLDDNEQFF	TGTGCTAGTGGTTCCGACTATTTGGACGACAATGAGCAGTTCTTC	-	TRBJ2-1	-	TRBV12-5
CASSPDRGRAEAFF	TGTGCCAGCAGTCCCGACAGGGGCCGGGCTGAAGCTTTCTTT	-	TRBJ1-1	TRBD1	TRBV6-1
CASSQDSGSRGYSYEQYF	TGCGCCAGCAGCCAAGATTCGGGGTCTCGGGGTTACTCCTACGAGCAGTACTTC	-	TRBJ2-7	-	TRBV4-1
CASSPQMGGNTIYF	TGTGCCAGCAGCCCACAGATGGGTGGAAACACCATATATTTT	-	TRBJ1-3	-	TRBV14
CASSLGREGTEAFF	TGCGCCAGCAGCTTGGGCAGGGAAGGGACTGAAGCTTTCTTT	-	TRBJ1-1	-	TRBV5-1